One TCR beta chain is described in this entry. Its antigen is unknown. Per-nucleotide qualities are absent, and no much larger clonotype sits a single base away. Looking up the germline V gene (reference sequence) yields CDR1 LNHDA and CDR2 SQIVND. Trimming removed 5 bases from V and 7 bases from J; the gene matches leave 9 bases unexplained. The CDR3 numbers 15 residues from cysteine through phenylalanine. CDR3 DNA is the only sequence kept; it has 45 bases, read in frame from the first base. The data originate from a study of blood T cell repertoires in COVID-19 (dated by TCRdb to the early 2020s). Regarding the study in general: Samples from collaborators originated in the United States, Italy and Spain and spanned both the acute and convalescent phases of COVID-19. The prospective study material was composed of cDNA or gDNA derived from T cells, B-cell-depleted T cells, or PBMCs. The dataset comprised deeply sampled blood TCRbeta repertoires from subjects exposed to, actively infected with, or recovered from COVID-19. The repertoires were made available in a free public database intended to serve as a resource for research on the immune response to SARS-CoV-2. Samples were obtained from the ongoing ImmuneRACE study (first 160 participants) and from over 1,000 subjects provided by 6 global collaborators. A de-identified subject ID, COVID-19 status, age in years and sex were almost always included in the sample metadata. Where available, HLA class I and class II types were obtained from metadata supplied by the sample provider rather than from assay-based typing.

In the prospective study, participants were roughly 18 to 95 years old, resided in 20 to 30 geographic areas of the United States, and were enrolled through a virtual design. Cohort assignment in the prospective study relied on participant-reported clinical history from a screening survey and a study questionnaire. Each participant in the prospective study had whole blood, serum and a nasopharyngeal or oropharyngeal swab collected by mobile phlebotomists. Participants in the prospective study had the option to provide additional blood draws and questionnaires over a roughly two-month period. Before DNA extraction, prospective study blood samples were shipped either frozen or at room temperature. TCRbeta CDR3 regions were amplified from genomic DNA by means of the immunoSEQ Assay, a bias-controlled multiplex PCR. The authors' pipeline ran thus. The number of nucleated cells in each sample was estimated from the amplification of reference gene primers within the assay. To quantify the absolute abundance of each unique TCRbeta CDR3 rearrangement, sequence reads were collapsed and filtered. Productive Simpson clonality was computed per sample as the square root of Simpson's diversity index over productive rearrangements. TCRdb re-hosts the immuneACCESS table, in-frame sequences only. Its copies lack some clones; in the studies checked, an unresolved V gene accounts for under half of them, and the cause for the rest is not known. That table is the source of V, J and clone size, and D and trimming were worked out from the DNA. This sample holds about 430,000 clones; 88% were observed only once. In total, the top ten clones hold more than 0.9% of the sample.

The paper as a whole reports these results and caveats: How much clinical and demographic metadata was included differed by source and by participant, and the metadata was provided uncurated.

This TCR was sampled from a woman younger than 45 with acute COVID-19. The chain links TRBV19 with TRBJ2-2, and TRBD1 aligns with 8 junction nucleotides. Material for sequencing was PBMCs or T cells enriched from blood (not recorded which). The nucleotide sequence is TGTGCCAGTAGTCTCGACAGGGGCTGGGGCGGGGAGCTGTTTTTT. This yields the protein CASSLDRGWGGELFF.